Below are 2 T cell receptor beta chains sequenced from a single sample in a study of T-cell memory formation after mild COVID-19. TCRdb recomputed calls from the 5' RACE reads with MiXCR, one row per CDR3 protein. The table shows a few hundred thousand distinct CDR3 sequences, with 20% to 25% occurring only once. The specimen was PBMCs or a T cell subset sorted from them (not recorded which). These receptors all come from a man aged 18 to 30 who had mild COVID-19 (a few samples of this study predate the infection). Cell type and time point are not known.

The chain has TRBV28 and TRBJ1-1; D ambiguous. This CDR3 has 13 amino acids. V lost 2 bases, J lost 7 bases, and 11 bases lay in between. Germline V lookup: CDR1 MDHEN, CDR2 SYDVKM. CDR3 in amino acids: CASSLPPRLEAFF. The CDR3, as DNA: TGTGCCAGCAGTTTACCCCCTAGACTTGAAGCTTTCTTT.

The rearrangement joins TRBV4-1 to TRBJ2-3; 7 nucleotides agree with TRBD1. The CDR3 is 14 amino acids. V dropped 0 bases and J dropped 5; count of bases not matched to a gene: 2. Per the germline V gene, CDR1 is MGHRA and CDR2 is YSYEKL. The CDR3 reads CASSQEQGVDTQYF. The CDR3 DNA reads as TGCGCCAGCAGCCAAGAGCAGGGGGTAGATACGCAGTATTTT.